The clone carrying this TCR beta chain was counted between two and nine times. The antigen remains undetermined. This CDR3 is built from 15 residues. V lost 6 bases, J lost 0 bases, and 15 bases lay in between. Germline-derived CDR1 and CDR2 are SNHLY and FYNNEI. The sample originates from a study of early T cells in non-severe SARS-CoV-2 infection. Overall study: Investigators sequenced bulk RNA drawn from unsorted whole blood, and chains remained unpaired.

One entry per CDR3 protein results from TCRdb running MiXCR on the 5' RACE reads. This repertoire shows approximately 48,000 distinct CDR3 sequences, 7.5% to 10% found once; its top ten account for 14% to 15%. Study findings and constraints: Private and CD4 specificities were missed by VDJdb matching, skewed to anti-spike CD8.

This chain links TRBV2 with TRBJ2-7; D possibly uses TRBD1 or TRBD2 (5 bases each). This clonotype originated in an adult who was a healthcare worker with PCR-confirmed SARS-CoV-2 infection or an uninfected control (not recorded which). Sequenced input: whole blood. CDR3 amino acids: CASSRDGRNSYEQYF. Here the CDR3 DNA reads TGTGCCAGCAGCAGGGACGGACGTAACTCCTACGAGCAGTACTTC. Full variable domain (missing parts from reference TRBV2 and TRBJ2-7): EPEVTQTPSHQVTQMGQEVILRCVPISNHLYFYWYRQILGQKVEFLVSFYNNEISEKSEIFDDQFSVERPDGSNFTLKIRSTKLEDSAMYFCASSRDGRNSYEQYFGPGTRLTVT.